What follows is one T cell receptor (beta chain) and its context. This CDR3 is 14 amino acids long. Trimming removed 8 bases at V and 4 bases at J, with 17 bases between. Looked up from germline, CDR1 is LNHDA and CDR2 is SQIVND (reference sequence). Sequenced by immunoSEQ multiplex PCR; TCRdb stores in-frame clones only, minus some. The data show roughly 320,000 clones, with 80% to 90% seen just once and over 5% held by the top ten. The data originate from a study of blood T cell repertoires in COVID-19. Background on the study: Sites in the United States, Italy and Spain provided acute and convalescent COVID-19 samples. PBMCs, B-cell-depleted T cells, or T cells were the source of the cDNA or gDNA that made up the material.

The receptor's source is a woman between 50 and 59 years old with COVID-19, enrolled during active disease. V usage is TRBV19 and J usage is TRBJ1-1; no clear D gene. Input material: peripheral blood. The CDR3 bases are TGTGCCAGTTCACGGGGAGGGCAAGGCACTGAAGCTTTCTTT. Its protein is CASSRGGQGTEAFF.